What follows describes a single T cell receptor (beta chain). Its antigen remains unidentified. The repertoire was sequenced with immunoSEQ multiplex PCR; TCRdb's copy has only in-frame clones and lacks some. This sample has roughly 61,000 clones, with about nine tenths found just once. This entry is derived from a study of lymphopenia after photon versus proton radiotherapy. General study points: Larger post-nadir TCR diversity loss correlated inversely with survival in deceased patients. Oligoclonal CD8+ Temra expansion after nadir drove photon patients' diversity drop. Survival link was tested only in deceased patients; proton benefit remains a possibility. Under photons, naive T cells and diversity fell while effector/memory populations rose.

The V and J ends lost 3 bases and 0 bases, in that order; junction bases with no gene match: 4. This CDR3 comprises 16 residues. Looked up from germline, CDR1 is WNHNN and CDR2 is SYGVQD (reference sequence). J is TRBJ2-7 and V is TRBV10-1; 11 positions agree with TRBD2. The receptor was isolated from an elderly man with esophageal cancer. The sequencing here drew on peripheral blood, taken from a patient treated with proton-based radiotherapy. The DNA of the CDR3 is TGCGCCAGCAGTGATCTGGGACTAGCGGACTCCTACGAGCAGTACTTC. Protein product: CASSDLGLADSYEQYF.